A single sample gave rise to the 25 T cell receptor beta chains below, sequenced in a study of blood T cells in healthy people across ages. Then a second PCR, running roughly 7 to 11 cycles, was carried out with a sample-barcoded 5' primer and a J-beta primer mix. Each CDR3 protein gets one entry after TCRdb re-called the 5' RACE reads with MiXCR. The table lists some 1.6 million distinct CDR3 sequences, approximately 32% of them singletons. Sequenced: blood. Receptors were obtained from a woman aged 25 to 39 in good health.

Of note for this clonotype: A much bigger clone sits one base away, suggesting this may be a read error. The J gene is TRBJ2-1, the V gene TRBV2; D assignment may be TRBD1 or TRBD2 (5 bases each). The germline V gene encodes CDR1 SNHLY and CDR2 FYNNEI. This CDR3 region has 14 residues. CDR3 in DNA: TGTGCCAGCAGTGAATTGACTCGTCGGGGCGAGCACTTCTTC. It codes for CASSELTRRGEHFF.

This clonotype was counted between two and nine times. The J gene is TRBJ1-2, the V gene TRBV20-1, with D unresolved. The V end lost 3 bases, the J end lost 6 bases, and 11 bases lay between the germline ends. This CDR3 is built from 12 residues. Germline V gene sequence: CDR1 DFQATT, CDR2 SNEGSKA (reference sequence). Here the CDR3 DNA reads TGCAGTGCTAGTGGGGAAGTGCATGGCTACACCTTC. It encodes CSASGEVHGYTF.

V usage is TRBV20-1 and J usage is TRBJ2-1; no clear D gene. The CDR3 length is 12 residues. Germline V lookup: CDR1 DFQATT, CDR2 SNEGSKA (reference sequence). V dropped 5 bases and J dropped 8 bases, with 13 bases sitting between them. In DNA, the CDR3 is TGCAGTGCTCAAAGTCACTGGGATGAGCAGTTCTTC. This codes for CSAQSHWDEQFF.

In this sample, this clonotype turned up once. The J gene is TRBJ2-5, the V gene TRBV6-6, with TRBD2 matching 7 bases. This CDR3 has 16 amino acids. Per germline, CDR1 MNHNY and CDR2 SVGAGI (reference sequence). V lost 0 bases and J lost 7; bases outside the gene matches: 11. CDR3 DNA: TGTGCCAGCAGTTACTCGGTGATGGGACTAAAAGGGACCCAGTACTTC. It yields the protein CASSYSVMGLKGTQYF.

The chain employs TRBV10-3 and TRBJ1-4; D not resolved. Germline-derived CDR1 and CDR2 are ENHRY and SYGVKD. The germline V and J ends were trimmed by 0 bases and 6 bases, with 5 bases remaining between them. The CDR3 length is 13 residues. The CDR3 region is CAISESEHEKLFF. CDR3 coding DNA: TGTGCCATCAGTGAGTCCGAACATGAAAAACTGTTTTTT.

CDR3 bases: TGCAGTGCTAGAGACCAAGACAGGGGGCCACAGCAGTACTTC. The encoded protein is CSARDQDRGPQQYF. The chain joins TRBV20-1 to TRBJ2-7; TRBD1 matches at 10 bases. In germline, CDR1 is DFQATT, CDR2 SNEGSKA (reference sequence). The CDR3 is 14 amino acids. After removal of 0 bases from V and 8 bases from J, the junction contained 7 bases not matched to a gene.

The chain is built from TRBV2 and TRBJ2-4, with 9 nucleotides matching TRBD1. CDR1 is SNHLY and CDR2 is FYNNEI in the germline V gene. The CDR3 has 14 residues. The V and J ends lost 8 bases and 13 bases, in that order; junction bases with no gene match: 15. The DNA for the CDR3 is TGTGCCAGCTGTCGGGACAGGGATCTGGGAGAGCAGTACTTC. Protein: CASCRDRDLGEQYF.

In this sample, this clonotype turned up a few times. The rearrangement uses TRBV7-9 and TRBJ2-5; 9 bases are a match to TRBD2. CDR3 length equals 16 residues. The V gene end was trimmed by 3 bases and the J gene end by 4 bases; junction bases not matched to a gene: 9. Germline lookup yields CDR1 SEHNR and CDR2 FQNEAQ (reference sequence). The CDR3 protein is CASSFPGTSYPETQYF. The CDR3 nucleotides are TGTGCCAGCAGCTTCCCCGGGACTAGCTACCCAGAGACCCAGTACTTC.

This clonotype was observed a few times. The rearrangement uses TRBV12-3 or TRBV12-4 and TRBJ2-3; 12 bases match TRBD2. V dropped 5 bases and J dropped 11; count of bases not matched to a gene: 2. The CDR3 has 12 amino acids. The CDR3 loop reads CASSRLAGEQYF. CDR3 in DNA: TGTGCCAGCAGTAGACTAGCGGGGGAGCAGTATTTT.

At least ten counts were recorded for this clonotype. A junction boundary mismatches the germline segment, possibly from a read error. The J gene is TRBJ2-1, the V gene TRBV20-1, with TRBD1 as a possible D gene (5 bases). The CDR3 runs 14 residues. CDR1 DFQATT and CDR2 SNEGSKA come from the germline V gene (reference sequence). Written as DNA, the CDR3 is TGCAGTGCCAGAGACCCCGACAGAAACAATGAGCAGTTCTTC. Translated, it gives CSARDPDRNNEQFF.

J is TRBJ1-2 and V is TRBV10-3; a possible D gene is TRBD1 (5 bases). Germline V gene lookup returns CDR1 ENHRY and CDR2 SYGVKD. CDR3 length: 15 residues. V dropped 3 bases and J dropped 3 bases, with 14 bases sitting between them. In DNA, the CDR3 is TGTGCCATCAGTGACCGGGGACGGGGAGACTATGGCTACACCTTC. This sequence encodes CAISDRGRGDYGYTF.

The rearrangement uses TRBV14 and TRBJ2-1; TRBD2 is a possible D gene (6 bases). The germline V and J ends were trimmed by 1 base and 0 bases, with 16 bases remaining between them. Germline-derived CDR1 and CDR2 are SGHDN and FVKESK. The CDR3 has 18 amino acids. CDR3 region: CASSQAGGAMGSYNEQFF. DNA for the CDR3: TGTGCCAGCAGCCAAGCTGGAGGGGCTATGGGCTCCTACAATGAGCAGTTCTTC.

The CDR3 here is CSVRAGGPSDTQYF. CDR3 bases: TGCAGTGTTCGGGCGGGAGGGCCCTCAGATACGCAGTATTTT. The J gene is TRBJ2-3, the V gene TRBV20-1; 9 bases agree with TRBD2. Per the germline V gene, CDR1 is DFQATT and CDR2 is SNEGSKA (reference sequence). The V segment lost 7 bases and the J segment 4 bases; nucleotides outside the gene matches: 9. This CDR3 is built from 14 residues.

This clonotype was found many times. The chain has TRBV7-9 and TRBJ2-5; no clear D. With 8 bases removed from V and 0 bases from J, the gap between germline ends came to 7 bases. Germline lookup yields CDR1 SEHNR and CDR2 FQNEAQ (reference sequence). There are 12 residues in the CDR3. CDR3 in DNA: TGTGCCAGCGCAGAGGACCAAGAGACCCAGTACTTC. As protein: CASAEDQETQYF.

The J gene is TRBJ2-1, the V gene TRBV7-9, with unresolved D. The V end lost 4 bases, the J end lost 3 bases, and 7 bases lay between the germline ends. Per germline, CDR1 SEHNR and CDR2 FQNEAQ (reference sequence). CDR3 length equals 13 residues. The CDR3, as DNA: TGTGCCAGCAGCTCCCGATACTACAATGAGCAGTTCTTC. As protein: CASSSRYYNEQFF.

This chain links TRBV9 with TRBJ2-1; D uncertain. V was cut by 4 bases and J by 5 bases, with 10 bases left in between. The CDR3 loop spans 13 amino acids. The germline gives CDR1 SGDLS, CDR2 YYNGEE. The CDR3 region is CASSPCGDNEQFF. The CDR3 DNA sequence: TGTGCCAGCAGCCCTTGTGGCGACAATGAGCAGTTCTTC.

V usage is TRBV6-2 or TRBV6-3 and J usage is TRBJ2-1; TRBD1 matches at 9 bases. The V segment lost 7 bases and the J segment 8 bases; nucleotides outside the gene matches: 12. The germline gives CDR1 MNHEY, CDR2 SVGEGT. The CDR3 is 15 residues long. The CDR3 here is CASIMGQGIIDEQFF. As DNA, the CDR3 is TGTGCCAGCATAATGGGACAGGGAATTATCGATGAGCAGTTCTTC.

At least ten counts were recorded for this clonotype. The rearrangement joins TRBV20-1 to TRBJ2-7, with 9 bases aligning to TRBD1. The germline gives CDR1 DFQATT, CDR2 SNEGSKA (reference sequence). The CDR3 runs to 14 residues. J was trimmed by 1 base and V by 4 bases; bases with no gene match: 5. This CDR3 is CSAKNRGLSYEQYF. CDR3 in DNA: TGCAGTGCTAAAAACAGGGGGCTTTCCTACGAGCAGTACTTC.

This clonotype came up a few times. V is TRBV20-1 and J is TRBJ2-3, with 7 bases lining up with TRBD1. Per the germline V gene, CDR1 is DFQATT and CDR2 is SNEGSKA (reference sequence). The CDR3 contains 16 residues. J was trimmed by 3 bases and V by 1 base; bases with no gene match: 10. The CDR3 loop reads CSARGLPGGVTDTQYF. DNA of the CDR3: TGCAGTGCTAGAGGTCTGCCAGGGGGAGTGACAGATACGCAGTATTTT.

This chain links TRBV28 with TRBJ2-4; 9 nucleotides match TRBD1. J lost 13 bases, V lost 5 bases, and 12 bases had no gene match. CDR3 length equals 14 residues. Germline V gene lookup returns CDR1 MDHEN and CDR2 SYDVKM. The CDR3 region is CASSRDRAPWEQYF. The DNA for the CDR3 is TGTGCCAGCAGTAGGGACAGGGCTCCTTGGGAGCAGTACTTC. Variable domain in full (rest from reference TRBV28 and TRBJ2-4): DVKVTQSSRYLVKRTGEKVFLECVQDMDHENMFWYRQDPGLGLRLIYFSYDVKMKEKGDIPEGYSVSREKKERFSLILESASTNQTSMYLCASSRDRAPWEQYFGAGTRLSVL.

The chain carries TRBV4-1 and TRBJ2-1, with D possibly TRBD2 on 6 matching bases. The ends were cut back, 0 bases at V and 7 bases at J, with 16 bases in the middle. The CDR3 consists of 16 residues. Looked up from germline, CDR1 is MGHRA and CDR2 is YSYEKL. For the CDR3, the DNA is TGCGCCAGCAGCCAAGAGGCCAGCGGGTATCGGAATGAGCAGTTCTTC. This codes for CASSQEASGYRNEQFF.

The rearrangement links TRBV3-1 to TRBJ2-4, with a tentative D call TRBD2 (5 bases). The CDR3 consists of 10 residues. The V gene's germline CDR1 is LGHDT and CDR2 YNNKEL (reference sequence). The germline V and J ends were trimmed by 8 bases and 9 bases, with 8 bases remaining between them. CDR3 amino acids: CASGRAIQYF. The CDR3, as DNA: TGTGCCAGCGGGCGGGCCATTCAGTACTTC.

V and J are TRBV20-1 and TRBJ2-3, with 8 bases fitting TRBD2. Germline V gene data show CDR1 as DFQATT and CDR2 as SNEGSKA (reference sequence). The CDR3 consists of 15 residues. The V gene end was trimmed by 3 bases and the J gene end by 2 bases; junction bases not matched to a gene: 7. The chain's CDR3 is CSASSLAGFTDTQYF. The CDR3 DNA reads as TGCAGTGCTAGCTCGCTAGCGGGTTTCACAGATACGCAGTATTTT.

The V and J genes are TRBV6-1 and TRBJ1-6; D gene ambiguous. Germline CDR1 reads MNHNS; CDR2 reads SASEGT. V shed 7 bases and J shed 5 bases, with 6 bases lying between them. CDR3 size: 12 residues. Here the CDR3 DNA reads TGTGCCAGCAAACAGAATAATTCACCCCTCCACTTT. It yields the protein CASKQNNSPLHF.

The genes are TRBV3-1 and TRBJ2-7; D gene unclear. V was shortened by 1 base and J by 6 bases, with 19 bases between the two germline ends. There are 16 residues in the CDR3. Germline V CDR1 and CDR2: LGHDT, YNNKEL (reference sequence). The DNA of the CDR3 is TGTGCCAGCAGCCAAGGAATTGGACGCGACCTCCCCGAGCAGTACTTC. This codes for CASSQGIGRDLPEQYF.